The 27 T cell receptor beta chains presented below share a single source sample, sequenced in a study of regulatory T cells in long-lasting Graves disease. Construction of the TCR beta libraries employed iRepertoire HTBI primers in conjunction with Arm-PCR of CDR3 regions. TCRdb processed the multiplex PCR reads anew with MiXCR; each CDR3 protein has one entry. Of about 540,000 distinct CDR3 sequences listed, approximately 13% are singletons. Time point defined: newly diagnosed GD, antithyroid drugs for less than 3 months. The TCR library was prepared using RNA isolated from PBMCs. In addition, the sample was reused for a study of T cells in Graves' hyperthyroidism and ophthalmopathy.

This sample comprised peripheral blood mononuclear cells (PBMCs), obtained at new diagnosis, from a patient treated with antithyroid drugs. These receptors all come from a man in his thirties or forties with Graves disease.

Only a few counts were recorded for this clonotype. The J gene is TRBJ2-3, the V gene TRBV6-2 or TRBV6-3; TRBD2 is a possible D gene (6 bases). The V gene's germline CDR1 is MNHEY and CDR2 SVGEGT. The CDR3 is 12 amino acids. V was trimmed by 5 bases and J by 10 bases, leaving 13 bases between them. Here the CDR3 DNA reads TGTGCCAGCAGTGACGTAGCGGTTGCGCAGTATTTT. Translated, it gives CASSDVAVAQYF.

This clonotype was found many times. V is TRBV20-1 and J is TRBJ1-1; tentative D call: TRBD1 (6 bases). Trimming removed 6 bases from V and 5 bases from J, with 16 bases in between. Germline-derived CDR1 and CDR2 are DFQATT and SNEGSKA (reference sequence). CDR3 length: 13 amino acids. The CDR3 nucleotides are TGCAGTGCGGTCGACAGGCGGGGGACTGAAGCTTTCTTT. Translating gives CSAVDRRGTEAFF.

To note about this clonotype: This clone may be a read error of a much larger clone one base away. V gene TRBV6-5 combines with J gene TRBJ2-7, with 11 bases matching TRBD2. The CDR3 runs to 16 residues. Germline-derived CDR1 and CDR2 are MNHEY and SVGAGI. The DNA of the CDR3 is TGTACCAGCAGTTACTCTAGACTAGCGGGATCCTACGAGCAGTACTTC. Translating it yields CTSSYSRLAGSYEQYF.

This clonotype came up a few times. The chain is built from TRBV10-3 and TRBJ2-7, with unresolved D. Trimming removed 4 bases at V and 1 base at J, with 14 bases between. Germline-derived CDR1 and CDR2 are ENHRY and SYGVKD. The length of the CDR3 is 15 residues. As DNA, the CDR3 is TGTGCCATCAGTGCTCCCCAGGCGGATTCCTACGAGCAGTACTTC. It yields the protein CAISAPQADSYEQYF.

At least ten counts were recorded for this clonotype. This chain connects TRBV20-1 to TRBJ2-3; 7 nucleotides align to TRBD2. Looked up from germline, CDR1 is DFQATT and CDR2 is SNEGSKA (reference sequence). V dropped 4 bases and J dropped 6; count of bases not matched to a gene: 7. This CDR3 contains 13 residues. In DNA form, the CDR3 reads TGCAGTGCTATAGGCGGGAGCGGGGATACGCAGTATTTT. This encodes CSAIGGSGDTQYF.

This clonotype has at least ten counts. This chain joins TRBV12-3 or TRBV12-4 and TRBJ2-3, with D unresolved. V dropped 7 bases and J dropped 7 bases, with 12 bases sitting between them. The CDR3 length is 12 residues. The CDR3 region has the DNA TGTGCCAGCACCCCGACCCGTCATACGCAGTATTTT. This codes for CASTPTRHTQYF.

This clonotype was detected ten times or more. The V call is TRBV20-1, the J call TRBJ2-5, with D uncertain. Germline CDR1 DFQATT, CDR2 SNEGSKA (reference sequence). This CDR3 contains 11 residues. The V end was cut by 6 bases, the J end by 3 bases, with 8 bases between. The DNA of the CDR3 is TGCAGTGCGGTAATCAAAGAGACCCAGTACTTC. Translating gives CSAVIKETQYF.

This clonotype was observed at least ten times. This chain links TRBV10-3 with TRBJ1-1; the match to TRBD1 covers 10 bases. This CDR3 has 15 residues. Germline V lookup: CDR1 ENHRY, CDR2 SYGVKD. V gave up 6 bases and J gave up 4 bases; unmatched junction bases: 8. CDR3 nucleotides: TGTGCCATCAGCCCCGGGACAGGGGAGGGCACTGAAGCTTTCTTT. Amino acids: CAISPGTGEGTEAFF.

Many counts were recorded for this clonotype. The chain links TRBV28 to TRBJ2-3; 8 nucleotides line up with TRBD2. Germline trimming cut 8 bases from V and 0 bases from J; bases unmatched to any gene: 10. Germline V gene lookup returns CDR1 MDHEN and CDR2 SYDVKM. The CDR3 is made up of 16 amino acids. The CDR3 region is CASPGGRHSSTDTQYF. The CDR3 DNA reads TGTGCCAGCCCTGGCGGGAGGCATTCTAGCACAGATACGCAGTATTTT.

A remark on this clonotype: With a much larger clone just one base away, this may be a read error. The J gene is TRBJ2-1, the V gene TRBV29-1; possible D gene TRBD1, 5 bases. The V end was cut by 3 bases, the J end by 10 bases, with 13 bases between. The CDR3 contains 12 residues. CDR1 is SQVTM and CDR2 is ANQGSEA in the germline V gene. CDR3 loop: CSVEAGSYEQFF. In DNA, the CDR3 is TGCAGCGTTGAGGCAGGGTCCTACGAGCAGTTCTTC.

This clonotype was seen ten or more times. This rearrangement joins TRBV11-2 to TRBJ2-2, with TRBD2 matching over 11 bases. The junction had 10 bases not matched to a gene; V was cut back by 5 bases and J by 5 bases. Germline values: CDR1 SGHAT, CDR2 FQNNGV. The CDR3 sequence is 17 residues long. The CDR3 region has the DNA TGTGCCAGCAGCCACGCGCCGGGACTAGCGGTAACCGGGGAGCTGTTTTTT. Protein sequence: CASSHAPGLAVTGELFF.

J is TRBJ2-7 and V is TRBV13; 8 bases map to TRBD2. Germline V gene lookup returns CDR1 PRHDT and CDR2 FYEKMQ (reference sequence). The CDR3 is 15 residues long. J was trimmed by 4 bases and V by 5 bases; bases with no gene match: 10. For the CDR3, the DNA is TGTGCCAGCAGCCCCGCCCCGGGACTAGGTTACGAGCAGTACTTC. The encoded protein is CASSPAPGLGYEQYF.

This clonotype came up many times. V usage is TRBV20-1 and J usage is TRBJ2-1; 9 bases match TRBD2. With V trimmed by 3 bases and J by 7 bases, 10 bases remained unmatched. Germline V CDR1 and CDR2: DFQATT, SNEGSKA (reference sequence). The CDR3 spans 15 residues. The CDR3 region is CSARGAGGPGNEQFF. CDR3 nucleotide sequence: TGCAGTGCTAGGGGAGCGGGAGGCCCGGGAAATGAGCAGTTCTTC.

This clonotype was observed many times. The chain is built from TRBV27 and TRBJ2-1, with no clear D. V dropped 3 bases and J dropped 0 bases, with 12 bases sitting between them. CDR3 length equals 16 residues. Germline lookup yields CDR1 MNHEY and CDR2 SMNVEV (reference sequence). In DNA, the CDR3 is TGTGCCAGCAGTTTGTTATTCGGCAGCTCCTACAATGAGCAGTTCTTC. It yields the protein CASSLLFGSSYNEQFF.

In its sample, this clonotype was seen many times. The chain carries TRBV28 and TRBJ1-1, with D possibly matching TRBD1 (5 bases). Germline V lookup: CDR1 MDHEN, CDR2 SYDVKM. This CDR3 is built from 13 residues. V lost 7 bases to trimming and J lost 2 bases, with 11 bases between them. The CDR3 loop is CASTRDLNTEAFF. CDR3 DNA: TGTGCCAGCACCCGGGACCTTAACACTGAAGCTTTCTTT. The full variable domain, its missing parts supplied by reference TRBV28 and TRBJ1-1, is DVKVTQSSRYLVKRTGEKVFLECVQDMDHENMFWYRQDPGLGLRLIYFSYDVKMKEKGDIPEGYSVSREKKERFSLILESASTNQTSMYLCASTRDLNTEAFFGQGTRLTVV.

The rearrangement joins TRBV12-3 or TRBV12-4 to TRBJ1-4; 7 bases are a match to TRBD1. J was trimmed by 7 bases and V by 3 bases; bases with no gene match: 2. There are 13 residues in the CDR3. The CDR3 protein is CASSFTGVEKLFF. CDR3 DNA: TGTGCCAGCAGTTTTACAGGGGTTGAAAAACTGTTTTTT.

In this sample, this clonotype turned up many times. V gene TRBV29-1 combines with J gene TRBJ2-2; 7 positions match TRBD1. The ends lost 5 bases at V and 7 bases at J; junction bases unmatched: 7. CDR3 size: 13 residues. Per the germline V gene, CDR1 is SQVTM and CDR2 is ANQGSEA. CDR3 in amino acids: CSVPRQGGGELFF. As DNA, the CDR3 is TGCAGCGTTCCTCGACAGGGTGGCGGGGAGCTGTTTTTT.

V gene TRBV29-1 combines with J gene TRBJ1-2; 7 nucleotides line up with TRBD1. J lost 7 bases, V lost 4 bases, and 12 bases had no gene match. CDR3 length equals 14 residues. Germline CDR1 is SQVTM and CDR2 is ANQGSEA. DNA of the CDR3: TGCAGCGTTGTACTACAACAGGGGTTGTCTGGCTACACCTTC. Translated: CSVVLQQGLSGYTF.

This clonotype has a count of ten or more. The rearrangement uses TRBV3-1 and TRBJ2-5, with D perhaps being TRBD1 or TRBD2 (5 bases each). The CDR3 has 15 residues. CDR1 is LGHDT, CDR2 YNNKEL, per germline (reference sequence). The germline V and J ends were trimmed by 0 bases and 5 bases, with 13 bases remaining between them. The chain's CDR3 is CASSQDPRGRETQYF. CDR3 nucleotide sequence: TGTGCCAGCAGCCAAGATCCGAGGGGCCGGGAGACCCAGTACTTC.

In the case of this clonotype: A much larger clone differs by one base, so this may be a read error. The rearrangement joins TRBV27 to TRBJ2-2, with D tentatively TRBD2 (6 bases). The CDR3 totals 15 residues. The V end was cut by 5 bases, the J end by 9 bases, with 19 bases between. Germline CDR1 reads MNHEY; CDR2 reads SMNVEV (reference sequence). The chain's CDR3 is CASSLKPGEARELFF. As DNA, the CDR3 is TGTGCCAGCAGTCTGAAGCCGGGAGAGGCCAGGGAGCTGTTTTTT.

In this sample, this clonotype turned up a few times. The genes are TRBV20-1 and TRBJ2-5, with a possible D match to TRBD1 (5 bases). This CDR3 contains 14 residues. The V gene's germline CDR1 is DFQATT and CDR2 SNEGSKA (reference sequence). V was pared by 1 base and J by 2 bases, with 11 bases between. CDR3 DNA sequence: TGCAGTGCTAGAGGCGAAAGGGGTCAAGAGACCCAGTACTTC. This encodes CSARGERGQETQYF.

This clonotype was observed many times. The rearrangement uses TRBV7-6 and TRBJ2-2; D is possibly TRBD2 (6 bases). CDR3 length: 17 amino acids. CDR1 is SGHVS and CDR2 is FNYEAQ in the germline V gene. Trimming cost V 4 bases and J 6 bases, with 21 bases left between them. Written as DNA, the CDR3 is TGTGCCAGCAGCTCCCCGGTCGGGAGAACAGGCTCCGGGGAGCTGTTTTTT. This encodes CASSSPVGRTGSGELFF.

For the CDR3, the DNA is TGCGCCAGCAGCCACCTTCTTGGGGGGGTAAACACTGAAGCTTTCTTT. As protein: CASSHLLGGVNTEAFF. The chain uses TRBV4-1 and TRBJ1-1, with D perhaps TRBD1 (5 bases). V shed 3 bases and J shed 2 bases, with 16 bases lying between them. CDR3 length: 16 residues. Per the germline V gene, CDR1 is MGHRA and CDR2 is YSYEKL.

The chain combines TRBV7-3 with TRBJ2-5; D is ambiguous. The V gene's germline CDR1 is SGHTA and CDR2 FQGTGA. This CDR3 is 14 amino acids long. Trimming took 6 bases from V and 0 from J, leaving 11 bases between them. In nucleotides, the CDR3 is TGTGCCAGCAGGGCTACGGCATACCAAGAGACCCAGTACTTC. Residues: CASRATAYQETQYF.

This chain joins TRBV10-2 and TRBJ1-1; D is perhaps TRBD1 (6 bases). Germline loops: CDR1 WSHSY, CDR2 SAAADI. V lost 3 bases and J lost 0, with 11 bases in between. The CDR3 sequence is 15 residues long. In DNA form, the CDR3 reads TGCGCCAGCAGTGATGGGGGGGCAATGAACACTGAAGCTTTCTTT. This translates into CASSDGGAMNTEAFF.

This clonotype has at least ten counts. J is TRBJ2-3 and V is TRBV25-1; 11 bases agree with TRBD2. The CDR3 spans 17 residues. Trimming cost V 4 bases and J 2 bases; bases outside gene matches: 8. Germline V gene data show CDR1 as MGHDK and CDR2 as SYGVNS. CDR3 in DNA: TGTGCCAGCAGTGCGGCTAGCGGGAGGCCTAACACAGATACGCAGTATTTT. Its translation is CASSAASGRPNTDTQYF.

This clonotype was detected many times. The chain has TRBV12-3 or TRBV12-4 and TRBJ1-1, with D hard to call. CDR3 length equals 17 residues. V was shortened by 6 bases and J by 2 bases, with 22 bases between the two germline ends. CDR3 region: CASSSTTLGPFNTEAFF. CDR3 bases: TGTGCCAGCAGCTCGACGACCCTAGGGCCCTTCAACACTGAAGCTTTCTTT.